The 29 T cell receptor beta chains below all came from one sample that was sequenced in a study of vaccination and CD4 T cells after COVID-19. Cultured CD4+ T cell DNA underwent sequencing with the Oncomine TCR Beta short-read assay. TCRdb reanalysed the PCR reads using MiXCR and keeps one entry per CDR3 protein. The sample has 5,000 to 6,000 distinct CDR3 sequences; approximately 24% are singletons. Their cognate antigens are unknown. Treatment noted: roughly nine-day PBMC culture with coronavirus spike peptide pools or control peptides (ViraFEST assay). Sequencing used CD4+ T cells from blood, cultured in vitro, obtained after SARS-CoV-2 vaccination. These TCRs come from a human donor who had recovered from COVID-19.

The chain has TRBV10-3 and TRBJ2-3, with 9 bases identical to TRBD1. V gave up 3 bases and J gave up 5 bases; unmatched junction bases: 6. CDR1 and CDR2 (germline): ENHRY, SYGVKD. This CDR3 is 15 amino acids long. This CDR3 is CAISEPDRGRDTQYF. DNA of the CDR3: TGTGCCATCAGTGAACCGGACAGGGGTAGAGATACGCAGTATTTT.

This clonotype has a handful of counts. This chain uses TRBV5-1 with TRBJ2-5; 10 bases agree with TRBD2. CDR3 length equals 16 residues. J was trimmed by 2 bases and V by 0 bases; bases with no gene match: 4. Per the germline V gene, CDR1 is SGHRS and CDR2 is YFSETQ. The CDR3 loop is CASSLVPSGSQETQYF. Here the CDR3 DNA reads TGCGCCAGCAGCTTGGTCCCTAGCGGGAGTCAAGAGACCCAGTACTTC.

This chain links TRBV4-1 with TRBJ2-1; possibly TRBD2 for D (5 bases). V gave up 4 bases and J gave up 3 bases, with 10 bases separating them. Germline CDR1 is MGHRA and CDR2 is YSYEKL. CDR3 length: 14 amino acids. The CDR3: CASSRVGDYNEQFF. The CDR3 nucleotides read TGCGCCAGCAGCCGGGTGGGAGACTACAATGAGCAGTTCTTC.

Relative to its sample, this clonotype is medium-sized. This chain uses TRBV20-1 with TRBJ2-7; 8 bases are shared with TRBD2. This CDR3 is 15 amino acids long. CDR1 and CDR2 from the germline V gene are DFQATT and SNEGSKA (reference sequence). After removal of 3 bases from V and 2 bases from J, the junction contained 9 bases not matched to a gene. This CDR3 reads CSARRTGLGTYEQYF. Written as DNA, the CDR3 is TGCAGTGCTAGGAGAACGGGACTAGGAACCTACGAGCAGTACTTC.

The genes are TRBV20-1 and TRBJ2-4; D is uncertain. The CDR3 runs to 14 residues. Trimming took 1 base from V and 9 from J, leaving 16 bases between them. Germline CDR1 DFQATT, CDR2 SNEGSKA (reference sequence). The CDR3 loop reads CSARVQSWGSIQYF. Here the CDR3 DNA reads TGCAGTGCTAGAGTCCAGTCTTGGGGTAGCATTCAGTACTTC.

The V and J genes are TRBV19 and TRBJ1-2; D not resolved. CDR3 length: 11 amino acids. Germline CDR1 is LNHDA and CDR2 is SQIVND (reference sequence). V lost 3 bases and J lost 7, with 6 bases in between. The CDR3 protein is CASSMDGGYTF. The DNA for the CDR3 is TGTGCCAGTAGTATGGACGGTGGCTACACCTTC.

This clonotype was observed a handful of times. This sequence joins TRBV6-5 and TRBJ1-6; D not certain. Germline V gene lookup returns CDR1 MNHEY and CDR2 SVGAGI. Trimming took 0 bases from V and 5 from J, leaving 8 bases between them. CDR3 size: 15 residues. As DNA, the CDR3 is TGTGCCAGCAGTTACTCCGGACGGAATAATTCACCCCTCCACTTT. Its translation: CASSYSGRNNSPLHF.

By sample fraction, this clonotype is medium-sized. The gene calls are TRBV20-1 and TRBJ1-1; D unclear. V lost 4 bases, J lost 2 bases, and 8 bases lay in between. This CDR3 has 12 amino acids. CDR1 is DFQATT and CDR2 is SNEGSKA in the germline V gene (reference sequence). The CDR3 DNA follows: TGCAGTGCTATCCCCCATAACACTGAAGCTTTCTTT. It encodes CSAIPHNTEAFF.

A note on this clonotype: One junction end does not reproduce the germline sequence, and a read error may be involved. This chain links TRBV20-1 with TRBJ2-2; TRBD2 is a possible D gene (6 bases). CDR1 and CDR2 (germline): DFQATT, SNEGSKA (reference sequence). There are 15 residues in the CDR3. The chain's CDR3 is CSARGGGSYTGGLFF. In DNA, the CDR3 is TGCAGTGCTAGAGGAGGAGGGTCCTACACCGGGGGGCTGTTTTTT.

The V call is TRBV6-1, the J call TRBJ1-1; D may be TRBD1 (5 bases). The germline CDR1 and CDR2 sequences are MNHNS and SASEGT. The CDR3 totals 13 residues. V lost 6 bases to trimming and J lost 7 bases, with 15 bases between them. CDR3 region: CASSRTEGFEAFF. The CDR3 coding sequence is TGTGCCAGCAGCAGAACCGAGGGGTTTGAAGCTTTCTTT.

This clonotype has just a few counts. The genes are TRBV6-1 and TRBJ1-1, with 9 nucleotides matching TRBD1. V was pared by 5 bases and J by 0 bases, with 7 bases of the junction left unmatched. The CDR3 consists of 16 residues. CDR1 and CDR2 from the germline V gene are MNHNS and SASEGT. The CDR3 is CASSRNRGRLNTEAFF. The CDR3 coding sequence is TGTGCCAGCAGTCGCAACAGGGGGCGATTGAACACTGAAGCTTTCTTT.

The CDR3 loop is CASSLRALLSNYGYTF. CDR3 coding DNA: TGTGCCAGCAGCCTACGGGCCCTACTTTCTAACTATGGCTACACCTTC. The chain links TRBV5-5 to TRBJ1-2; D gene unclear. Deletions cut 4 bases from V and 0 bases from J, with 16 bases between. Germline V gene sequence: CDR1 SGHKS, CDR2 YYEKEE (reference sequence). This CDR3 region has 16 residues.

The V and J genes are TRBV6-1 and TRBJ1-2; TRBD1 is a possible D gene (5 bases). The CDR3 totals 17 residues. Per the germline V gene, CDR1 is MNHNS and CDR2 is SASEGT. V was trimmed by 6 bases and J by 4 bases, leaving 24 bases between them. This CDR3 reads CASSQRGRDAGGYGYTF. CDR3 DNA sequence: TGTGCCAGCAGCCAAAGAGGCAGGGATGCGGGGGGCTATGGCTACACCTTC.

This clonotype occurred a few times. The V call is TRBV5-4, the J call TRBJ1-2; 7 nucleotides align to TRBD1. V lost 3 bases and J lost 4; bases outside the gene matches: 6. CDR1 SGHNT and CDR2 YYREEE come from the germline V gene (reference sequence). The length of the CDR3 is 14 residues. In nucleotides, the CDR3 is TGTGCCAGCAGCTCCCCGACAGGGAGCTATGGCTACACCTTC. Residues: CASSSPTGSYGYTF.

Only a few counts were recorded for this clonotype. The rearrangement joins TRBV6-1 to TRBJ1-1, with 9 bases lining up with TRBD1. The ends lost 6 bases at V and 6 bases at J; junction bases unmatched: 14. The germline CDR1 and CDR2 sequences are MNHNS and SASEGT. The CDR3 has 16 amino acids. The CDR3 reads CASRLQGARTGAEAFF. The CDR3 region has the DNA TGTGCCAGCAGGCTACAGGGGGCACGAACGGGTGCTGAAGCTTTCTTT.

The CDR3 DNA is TGTGCCAGCTCACCTACCCGGGGGCCCGATGGCTACACCTTC. Translation gives CASSPTRGPDGYTF. This rearrangement joins TRBV18 to TRBJ1-2, with D maybe TRBD1 (6 bases). Trimming removed 3 bases from V and 6 bases from J, with 14 bases in between. The CDR3 covers 14 residues. Looked up from germline, CDR1 is KGHSH and CDR2 is LQKENI.

The chain combines TRBV19 with TRBJ1-2; weak D call: TRBD1 (6 bases). Germline V gives CDR1 LNHDA, CDR2 SQIVND (reference sequence). Deletions cut 5 bases from V and 6 bases from J, with 19 bases between. This CDR3 is built from 15 residues. CDR3 residues: CASSPPYTGSDGYTF. CDR3 in DNA: TGTGCCAGTAGTCCACCCTACACAGGGAGTGATGGCTACACCTTC.

CDR3 residues: CATSDPGRTSGSLRETQYF. The CDR3, as DNA: TGTGCCACCAGTGACCCCGGGCGGACTAGCGGGAGCTTGAGGGAGACCCAGTACTTC. The V call is TRBV24-1, the J call TRBJ2-5, with TRBD2 matching over 13 bases. The CDR3 has 19 amino acids. The germline CDR1 and CDR2 sequences are KGHDR and SFDVKD. Germline trimming cut 4 bases from V and 5 bases from J; bases unmatched to any gene: 15.

There are a few counts of this clonotype. The chain is built from TRBV7-2 and TRBJ1-1; the match to TRBD1 covers 10 bases. This CDR3 comprises 17 residues. V lost 5 bases, J lost 0 bases, and 9 bases stayed unmatched. Germline CDR1 is SGHTA and CDR2 is FQGNSA. The DNA for the CDR3 is TGTGCCAGCAGCCCGTTCCGGGACAGGGGATTGAACACTGAAGCTTTCTTT. Translated, it gives CASSPFRDRGLNTEAFF. The variable domain in full, with the rest retrieved from reference TRBV7-2 and TRBJ1-1, is GAGVSQSPSNKVTEKGKDVELRCDPISGHTALYWYRQSLGQGLEFLIYFQGNSAPDKSGLPSDRFSAERTGGSVSTLTIQRTQQEDSAVYLCASSPFRDRGLNTEAFFGQGTRLTVV.

This clonotype is labeled as medium-sized. The V gene is TRBV20-1, the J gene TRBJ2-5, with D perhaps TRBD1 or TRBD2 (5 bases each). Germline V lookup: CDR1 DFQATT, CDR2 SNEGSKA (reference sequence). V lost 0 bases and J 5 bases, leaving 16 bases between the germline ends. This CDR3 is built from 15 residues. CDR3: CSARDPRGKGETQYF. DNA for the CDR3: TGCAGTGCTAGAGATCCGCGAGGGAAGGGGGAGACCCAGTACTTC.

This clonotype has just a few counts. This chain joins TRBV6-5 and TRBJ1-5, with a possible D match to TRBD1 (6 bases). The length of the CDR3 is 13 residues. CDR1 is MNHEY, CDR2 SVGAGI, per germline. V lost 6 bases and J 3 bases, leaving 9 bases between the germline ends. The CDR3 reads CASSYRANQPQHF. Here the CDR3 DNA reads TGTGCCAGCAGCTACAGGGCCAATCAGCCCCAGCATTTT.

This chain links TRBV6-1 with TRBJ1-5, with D perhaps matching TRBD1 (5 bases). Deletions cut 5 bases from V and 6 bases from J, with 17 bases between. Germline assignment: CDR1 MNHNS and CDR2 SASEGT. The CDR3 loop spans 15 amino acids. In DNA form, the CDR3 reads TGTGCCAGCAGTACCCAAACAGGTATAGGTCAGCCCCAGCATTTT. This sequence encodes CASSTQTGIGQPQHF.

This clonotype is medium-sized (0.01 to 0.1%) within its sample. This chain joins TRBV20-1 and TRBJ2-3; perhaps D is TRBD1 or TRBD2 (6 bases each). V shed 0 bases and J shed 4 bases, with 11 bases lying between them. CDR3 length: 14 residues. The germline CDR1 and CDR2 sequences are DFQATT and SNEGSKA (reference sequence). The CDR3 reads CSARDPRGADTQYF. The CDR3 DNA is TGCAGTGCTAGAGATCCTAGGGGGGCAGATACGCAGTATTTT.

Within the sample, this clonotype is medium-sized. The rearrangement joins TRBV6-5 to TRBJ2-5; weak D call: TRBD2 (6 bases). V was clipped by 2 bases and J by 6 bases, with 13 bases between them. This CDR3 spans 14 amino acids. Germline V gene lookup returns CDR1 MNHEY and CDR2 SVGAGI. This CDR3 reads CASSYRREHKTQYF. CDR3 bases: TGTGCCAGCAGTTACCGGAGGGAACACAAGACCCAGTACTTC.

The chain recombines TRBV6-1 with TRBJ2-5; D is possibly TRBD2 (5 bases). The V gene's germline CDR1 is MNHNS and CDR2 SASEGT. Trimming pared 8 bases from V and 5 bases from J, leaving 12 bases between. CDR3 length: 12 residues. The chain's CDR3 is CASGKRGETQYF. The CDR3 DNA reads as TGTGCCAGCGGGAAAAGAGGGGAGACCCAGTACTTC.

There are a few counts of this clonotype. The genes are TRBV20-1 and TRBJ2-1; D may be TRBD1 (6 bases). V lost 4 bases to trimming and J lost 12 bases, with 16 bases between them. The CDR3 sequence is 12 residues long. Germline V lookup: CDR1 DFQATT, CDR2 SNEGSKA (reference sequence). The CDR3 spells CSANPWDTRQFF. CDR3 coding DNA: TGCAGTGCTAACCCATGGGACACCCGGCAGTTCTTC.

The chain uses TRBV10-1 and TRBJ2-5; no clear D. The CDR3 is 11 amino acids. Germline CDR1 and CDR2: WNHNN and SYGVQD (reference sequence). Trimming shortened V by 3 bases and J by 5 bases, and 4 bases separated the two germline ends. CDR3 protein: CASSDGETQYF. For the CDR3, the DNA is TGCGCCAGCAGTGACGGGGAGACCCAGTACTTC.

The table lists this clonotype with a few counts. This chain connects TRBV24-1 to TRBJ2-7; 7 positions agree with TRBD2. The CDR3 runs to 15 residues. Germline CDR1 is KGHDR and CDR2 is SFDVKD. J gave up 2 bases and V 2 bases, and 5 bases lay outside the gene matches. CDR3 DNA: TGTGCCACCAGTGATTCGTCTAGCGGACCCTACGAGCAGTACTTC. It translates to CATSDSSSGPYEQYF.

The CDR3 DNA reads as TGTGCCAGTACCACAGGGGCAAGGGATCAGCCCCAGCATTTT. Translating it yields CASTTGARDQPQHF. The chain combines TRBV19 with TRBJ1-5, with 7 nucleotides matching TRBD1. Trimming took 7 bases from V and 5 from J; bases not matched to a gene: 8. The germline V gene has CDR1 LNHDA and CDR2 SQIVND (reference sequence). This CDR3 spans 14 amino acids.